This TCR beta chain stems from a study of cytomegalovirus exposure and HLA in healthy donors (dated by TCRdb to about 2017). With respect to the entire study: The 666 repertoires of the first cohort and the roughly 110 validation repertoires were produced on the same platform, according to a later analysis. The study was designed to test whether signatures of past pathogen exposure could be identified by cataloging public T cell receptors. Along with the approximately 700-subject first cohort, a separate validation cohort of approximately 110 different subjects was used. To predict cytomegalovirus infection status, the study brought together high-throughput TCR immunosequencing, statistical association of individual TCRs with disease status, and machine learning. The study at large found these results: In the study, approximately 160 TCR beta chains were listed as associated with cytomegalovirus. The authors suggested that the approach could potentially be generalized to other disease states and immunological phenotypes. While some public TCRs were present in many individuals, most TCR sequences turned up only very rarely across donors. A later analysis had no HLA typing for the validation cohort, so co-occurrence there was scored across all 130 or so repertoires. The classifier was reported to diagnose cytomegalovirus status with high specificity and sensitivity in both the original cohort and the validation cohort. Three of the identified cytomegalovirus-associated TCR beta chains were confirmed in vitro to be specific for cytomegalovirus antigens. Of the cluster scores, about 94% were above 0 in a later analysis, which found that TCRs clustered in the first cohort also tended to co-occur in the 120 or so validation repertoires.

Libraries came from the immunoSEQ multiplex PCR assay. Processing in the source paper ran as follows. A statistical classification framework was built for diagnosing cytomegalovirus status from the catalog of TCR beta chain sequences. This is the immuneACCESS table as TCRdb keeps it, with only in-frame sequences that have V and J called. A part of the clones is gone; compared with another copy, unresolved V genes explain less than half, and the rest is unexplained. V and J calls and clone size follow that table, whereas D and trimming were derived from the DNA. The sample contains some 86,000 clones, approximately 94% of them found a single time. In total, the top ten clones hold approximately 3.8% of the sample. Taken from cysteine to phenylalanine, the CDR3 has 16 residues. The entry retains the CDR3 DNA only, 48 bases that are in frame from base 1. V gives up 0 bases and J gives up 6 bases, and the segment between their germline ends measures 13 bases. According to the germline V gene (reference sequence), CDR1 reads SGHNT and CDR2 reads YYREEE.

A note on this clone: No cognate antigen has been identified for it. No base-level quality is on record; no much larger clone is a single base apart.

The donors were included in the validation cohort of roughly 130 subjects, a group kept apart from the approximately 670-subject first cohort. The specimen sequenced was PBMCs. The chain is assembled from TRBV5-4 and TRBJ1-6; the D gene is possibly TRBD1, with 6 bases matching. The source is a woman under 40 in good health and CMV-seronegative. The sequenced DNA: TGTGCCAGCAGCTTGGAAACAGGGTCAAGTAATTCACCCCTCCACTTT. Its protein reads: CASSLETGSSNSPLHF.